The clone carrying this T cell receptor beta chain was recorded a few times. TCRdb fed the reads into MiXCR, producing one record per CDR3 protein. The repertoire holds around 530,000 distinct CDR3 sequences, with more than 25% as singletons. This specimen belongs to a study of T cell repertoires in cytomegalovirus infection. The CDR3 totals 13 residues. Germline assignment: CDR1 SGHDT and CDR2 YYEEEE. J lost 6 bases, V lost 1 base, and 1 base had no gene match. V usage is TRBV5-6 and J usage is TRBJ2-1; TRBD2 matches at 7 bases. This TCR was recovered from a human donor in good health (CMV status not recorded). Some clones in this sample may be carry-over from other donors' samples. Material for sequencing was PBMCs. The CDR3 DNA sequence: TGTGCCAGCAGCTTGCGACTAGCCAATGAGCAGTTCTTC. Amino acids: CASSLRLANEQFF. The whole variable domain, remainder taken from reference TRBV5-6 and TRBJ2-1, is DAGVTQSPTHLIKTRGQQVTLRCSPKSGHDTVSWYQQALGQGPQFIFQYYEEEERQRGNFPDRFSGHQFPNYSSELNVNALLLGDSALYLCASSLRLANEQFFGPGTRLTVL.